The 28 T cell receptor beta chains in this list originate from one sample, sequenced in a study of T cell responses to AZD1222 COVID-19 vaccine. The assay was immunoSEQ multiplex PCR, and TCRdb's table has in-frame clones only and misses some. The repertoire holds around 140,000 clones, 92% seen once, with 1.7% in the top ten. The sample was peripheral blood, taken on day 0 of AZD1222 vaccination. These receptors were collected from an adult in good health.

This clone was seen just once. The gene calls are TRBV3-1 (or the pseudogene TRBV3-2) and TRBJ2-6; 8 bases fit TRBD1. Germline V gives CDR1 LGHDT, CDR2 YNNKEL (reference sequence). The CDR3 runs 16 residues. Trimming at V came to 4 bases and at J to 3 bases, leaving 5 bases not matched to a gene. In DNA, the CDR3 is TGTGCCAGCAGCCGGACAGGGTGGGGTGGGGCCAACGTCCTGACTTTC. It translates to CASSRTGWGGANVLTF.

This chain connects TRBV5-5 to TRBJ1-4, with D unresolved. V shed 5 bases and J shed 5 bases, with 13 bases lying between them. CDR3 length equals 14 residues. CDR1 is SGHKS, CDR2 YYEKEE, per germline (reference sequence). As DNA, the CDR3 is TGTGCCAGCAGACCCTCCCCGGGGAATGAAAAACTGTTTTTT. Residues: CASRPSPGNEKLFF. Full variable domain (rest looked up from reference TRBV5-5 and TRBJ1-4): DAGVTQSPTHLIKTRGQQVTLRCSPISGHKSVSWYQQVLGQGPQFIFQYYEKEERGRGNFPDRFSARQFPNYSSELNVNALLLGDSALYLCASRPSPGNEKLFFGSGTQLSVL.

The chain's CDR3 is CASSSGRGADEQYF. CDR3 coding DNA: TGTGCCAGCAGTTCCGGGAGGGGGGCGGACGAGCAGTACTTC. The chain uses TRBV5-4 and TRBJ2-7, with 8 bases that match TRBD2. The germline gives CDR1 SGHNT, CDR2 YYREEE (reference sequence). J was trimmed by 5 bases and V by 5 bases; bases with no gene match: 9. This CDR3 contains 14 residues.

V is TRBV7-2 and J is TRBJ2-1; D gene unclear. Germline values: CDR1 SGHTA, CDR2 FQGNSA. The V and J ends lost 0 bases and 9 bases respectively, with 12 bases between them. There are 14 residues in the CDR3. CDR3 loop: CASSLAGSPSEQFF. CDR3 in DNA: TGTGCCAGCAGCTTAGCGGGGTCCCCCAGTGAGCAGTTCTTC.

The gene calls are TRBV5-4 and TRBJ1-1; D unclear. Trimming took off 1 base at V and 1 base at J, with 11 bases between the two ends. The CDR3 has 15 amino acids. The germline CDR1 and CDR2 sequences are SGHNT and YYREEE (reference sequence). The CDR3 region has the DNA TGTGCCAGCAGCTTGAGGTCTCGGCCGAACACTGAAGCTTTCTTT. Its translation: CASSLRSRPNTEAFF.

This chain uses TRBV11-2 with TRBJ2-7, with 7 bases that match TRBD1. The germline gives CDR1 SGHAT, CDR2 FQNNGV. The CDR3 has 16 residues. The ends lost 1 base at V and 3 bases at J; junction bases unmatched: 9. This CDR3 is CASSLVRGRAIYEQYF. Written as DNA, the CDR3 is TGTGCCAGCAGCTTAGTAAGGGGGCGGGCTATCTACGAGCAGTACTTC.

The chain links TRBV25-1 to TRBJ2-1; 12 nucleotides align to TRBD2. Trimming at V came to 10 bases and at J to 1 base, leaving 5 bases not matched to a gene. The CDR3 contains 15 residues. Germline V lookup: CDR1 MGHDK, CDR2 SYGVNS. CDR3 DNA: TGTGCCACCAGACTAGCGGGAGAATCCTACAATGAGCAGTTCTTC. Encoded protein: CATRLAGESYNEQFF.

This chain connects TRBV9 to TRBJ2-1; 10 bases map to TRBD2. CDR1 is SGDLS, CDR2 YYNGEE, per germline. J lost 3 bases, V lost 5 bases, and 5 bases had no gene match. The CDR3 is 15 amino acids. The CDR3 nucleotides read TGTGCCAGCAGTCGACGGACTAGCGGCTACAATGAGCAGTTCTTC. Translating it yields CASSRRTSGYNEQFF.

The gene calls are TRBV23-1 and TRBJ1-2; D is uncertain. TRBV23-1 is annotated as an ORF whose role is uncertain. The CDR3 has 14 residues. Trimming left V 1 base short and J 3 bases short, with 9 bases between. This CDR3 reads CASSQFRRDYGYTF. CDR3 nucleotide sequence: TGCGCCAGCAGTCAATTTAGGCGAGACTATGGCTACACCTTC.

The CDR3 DNA is TGTGCCACCAGCAGAGATTGGCGACGAACAGGGGACCACGAGCAGTACTTC. The encoded protein is CATSRDWRRTGDHEQYF. This chain connects TRBV15 to TRBJ2-7; 7 bases map to TRBD1. From germline, CDR1 is LNHNV and CDR2 YYDKDF (reference sequence). The junction had 13 bases not matched to a gene; V was cut back by 0 bases and J by 5 bases. This CDR3 spans 17 amino acids.

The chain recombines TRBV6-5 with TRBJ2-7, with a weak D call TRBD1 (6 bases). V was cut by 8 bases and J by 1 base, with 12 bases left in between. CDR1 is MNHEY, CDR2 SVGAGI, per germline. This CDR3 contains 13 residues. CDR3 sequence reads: CASVWTDSYEQYF. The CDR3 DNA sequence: TGTGCCAGCGTATGGACAGATTCCTACGAGCAGTACTTC.

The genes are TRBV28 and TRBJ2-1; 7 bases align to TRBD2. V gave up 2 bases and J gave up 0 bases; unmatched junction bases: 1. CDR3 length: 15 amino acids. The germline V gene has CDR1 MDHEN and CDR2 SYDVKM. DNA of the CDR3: TGTGCCAGCAGTTTAGGCGGGAGCTCCTACAATGAGCAGTTCTTC. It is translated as CASSLGGSSYNEQFF.

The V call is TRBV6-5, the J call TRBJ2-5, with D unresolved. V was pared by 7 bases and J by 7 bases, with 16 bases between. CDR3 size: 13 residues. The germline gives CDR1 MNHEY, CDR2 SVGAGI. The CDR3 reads CASNSHLIGTQYF. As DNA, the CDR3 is TGTGCCAGCAACTCCCACCTTATAGGGACCCAGTACTTC.

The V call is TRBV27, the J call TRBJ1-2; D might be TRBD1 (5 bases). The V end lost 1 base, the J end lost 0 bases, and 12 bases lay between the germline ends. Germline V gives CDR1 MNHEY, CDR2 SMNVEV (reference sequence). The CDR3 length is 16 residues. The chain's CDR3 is CASSLFWGGTNYGYTF. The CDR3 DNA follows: TGTGCCAGCAGTTTATTTTGGGGGGGGACTAACTATGGCTACACCTTC.

This CDR3 reads CASKLFTGETGELFF. The CDR3 coding sequence is TGTGCCAGCAAACTCTTTACAGGGGAGACCGGGGAGCTGTTTTTT. The chain combines TRBV27 with TRBJ2-2; TRBD1 agrees at 7 bases. Germline-derived CDR1 and CDR2 are MNHEY and SMNVEV (reference sequence). This CDR3 has 15 amino acids. Trimming cost V 7 bases and J 5 bases; bases outside gene matches: 10.

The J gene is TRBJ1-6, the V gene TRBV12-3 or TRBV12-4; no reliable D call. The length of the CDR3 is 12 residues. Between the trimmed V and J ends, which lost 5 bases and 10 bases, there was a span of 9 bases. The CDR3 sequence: CASSEAFSPLHF. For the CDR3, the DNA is TGTGCCAGCAGTGAGGCATTCTCACCCCTCCACTTT.

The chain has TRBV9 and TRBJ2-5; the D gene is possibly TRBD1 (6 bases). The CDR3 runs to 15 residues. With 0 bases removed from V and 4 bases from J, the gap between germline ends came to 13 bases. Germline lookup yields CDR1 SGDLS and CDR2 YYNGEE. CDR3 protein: CASSVGGSRGETQYF. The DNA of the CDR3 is TGTGCCAGCAGCGTAGGCGGCAGCAGGGGAGAGACCCAGTACTTC.

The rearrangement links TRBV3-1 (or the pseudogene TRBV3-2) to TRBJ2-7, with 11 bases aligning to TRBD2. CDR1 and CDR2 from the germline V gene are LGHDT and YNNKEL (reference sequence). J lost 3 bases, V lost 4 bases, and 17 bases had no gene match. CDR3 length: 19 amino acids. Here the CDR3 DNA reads TGTGCCAGCAGCCGTCCCCCGGTCCCTAGCGGGAGGATTTTCTACGAGCAGTACTTC. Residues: CASSRPPVPSGRIFYEQYF.

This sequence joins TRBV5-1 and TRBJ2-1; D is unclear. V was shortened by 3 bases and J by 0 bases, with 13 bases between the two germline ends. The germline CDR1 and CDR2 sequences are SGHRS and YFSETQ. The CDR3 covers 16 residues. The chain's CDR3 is CASSSPLRSSYNEQFF. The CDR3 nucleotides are TGCGCCAGCAGCTCTCCCCTTAGGAGCTCCTACAATGAGCAGTTCTTC. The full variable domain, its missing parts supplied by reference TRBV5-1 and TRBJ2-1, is KAGVTQTPRYLIKTRGQQVTLSCSPISGHRSVSWYQQTPGQGLQFLFEYFSETQRNKGNFPGRFSGRQFSNSRSEMNVSTLELGDSALYLCASSSPLRSSYNEQFFGPGTRLTVL.

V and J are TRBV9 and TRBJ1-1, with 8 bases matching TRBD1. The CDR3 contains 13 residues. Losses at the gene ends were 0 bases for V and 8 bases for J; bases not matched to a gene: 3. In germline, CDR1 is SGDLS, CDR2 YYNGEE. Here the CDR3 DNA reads TGTGCCAGCAGCGTAGAATGGGACAGGGAAGCTTTCTTT. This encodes CASSVEWDREAFF.

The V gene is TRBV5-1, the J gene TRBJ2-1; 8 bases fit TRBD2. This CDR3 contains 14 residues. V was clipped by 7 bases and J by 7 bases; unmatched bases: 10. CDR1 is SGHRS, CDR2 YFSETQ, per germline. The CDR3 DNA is TGCGCCAGCCGGGCGGCGGGAGGCCCAAATGAGCAGTTCTTC. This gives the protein CASRAAGGPNEQFF.

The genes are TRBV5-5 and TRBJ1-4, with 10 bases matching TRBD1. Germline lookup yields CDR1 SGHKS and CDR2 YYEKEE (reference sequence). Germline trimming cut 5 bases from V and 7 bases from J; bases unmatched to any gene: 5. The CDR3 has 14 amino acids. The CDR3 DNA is TGTGCCAGCAGGGCTGGACAGGGGGGTGAAAAACTGTTTTTT. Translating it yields CASRAGQGGEKLFF. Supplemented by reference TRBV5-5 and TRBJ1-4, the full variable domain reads DAGVTQSPTHLIKTRGQQVTLRCSPISGHKSVSWYQQVLGQGPQFIFQYYEKEERGRGNFPDRFSARQFPNYSSELNVNALLLGDSALYLCASRAGQGGEKLFFGSGTQLSVL.

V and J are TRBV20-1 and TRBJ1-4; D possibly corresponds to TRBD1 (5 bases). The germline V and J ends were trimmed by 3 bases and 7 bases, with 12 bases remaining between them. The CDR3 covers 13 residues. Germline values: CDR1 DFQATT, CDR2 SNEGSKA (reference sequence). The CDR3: CSASAGPGEKLFF. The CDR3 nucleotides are TGCAGTGCTAGTGCGGGGCCTGGTGAAAAACTGTTTTTT.

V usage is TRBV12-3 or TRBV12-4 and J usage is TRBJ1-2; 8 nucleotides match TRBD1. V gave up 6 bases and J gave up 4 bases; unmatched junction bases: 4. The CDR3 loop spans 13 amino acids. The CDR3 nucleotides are TGTGCCAGCAGGGCAGGGGGCGTCTATGGCTACACCTTC. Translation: CASRAGGVYGYTF.

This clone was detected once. CDR3 sequence: CASSLRTGAWREQYF. The CDR3 DNA sequence: TGTGCCAGCAGCTTACGAACCGGGGCCTGGCGGGAGCAGTACTTC. The rearrangement links TRBV11-2 to TRBJ2-7; the D call may be TRBD1 or TRBD2 (5 bases each). This CDR3 is 15 amino acids long. Germline lookup yields CDR1 SGHAT and CDR2 FQNNGV. V lost 2 bases and J 7 bases, leaving 18 bases between the germline ends.

The CDR3 coding sequence is TGTGCCACCAGCAGAACTCGGACAGGGTACAATGAGCAGTTCTTC. The encoded protein is CATSRTRTGYNEQFF. The chain carries TRBV15 and TRBJ2-1, with 8 bases identical to TRBD1. The CDR3 is made up of 15 amino acids. CDR1 is LNHNV, CDR2 YYDKDF, per germline (reference sequence). V was pared by 2 bases and J by 4 bases, with 4 bases of the junction left unmatched.

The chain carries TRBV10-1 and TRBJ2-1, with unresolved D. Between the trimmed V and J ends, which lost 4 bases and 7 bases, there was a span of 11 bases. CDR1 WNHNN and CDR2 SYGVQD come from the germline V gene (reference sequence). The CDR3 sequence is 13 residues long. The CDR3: CASSGSPWNEQFF. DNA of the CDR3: TGCGCCAGCAGTGGAAGTCCATGGAATGAGCAGTTCTTC.

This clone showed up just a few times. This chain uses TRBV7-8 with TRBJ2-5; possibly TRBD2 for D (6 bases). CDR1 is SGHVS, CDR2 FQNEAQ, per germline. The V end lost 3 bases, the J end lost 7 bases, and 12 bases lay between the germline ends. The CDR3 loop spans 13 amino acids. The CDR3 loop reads CASSLGGEGTQYF. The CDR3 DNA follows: TGTGCCAGCAGCTTGGGGGGAGAGGGGACCCAGTACTTC.